These T cell receptor beta chains were read from a single sample in a study of blood T cells in healthy people across ages. MiXCR, applied by TCRdb to the 5' RACE reads, yields one record per CDR3 protein. The sample lists about 800,000 distinct CDR3 sequences; roughly 25% were seen once. This sample also belongs to another study, concerning T cells of mothers and their children.

Source material: blood. The receptors stem from a boy aged 5 to 17 in good health. Each CDR3 is given with its conserved first and last residue. D genes are given only for firm matches. The size entry is marked missing in some rows and otherwise reads once, few, many or a size class.

V gene	clone size	J gene	D gene	CDR3 DNA	CDR3 protein
TRBV28	few	TRBJ1-5	-	TGTGCCAGCAGTTCCTCCCCCTGGGTAACTAGCAATCAGCCCCAGCATTTT	CASSSSPWVTSNQPQHF
TRBV20-1	-	TRBJ2-5	-	TGCAGTGCGAGATATCAGGGGTTTGAGGAGACCCAGTACTTC	CSARYQGFEETQYF
TRBV28	-	TRBJ2-7	TRBD1	TGTGCCAGCAGTTTAACCAAGACAGGGAACCACGAGCAGTACTTC	CASSLTKTGNHEQYF
TRBV5-6	-	TRBJ2-5	-	TGTGCCAGCAGCTTTAACAGGGCCTATCAAGAGACCCAGTACTTC	CASSFNRAYQETQYF
TRBV5-1	-	TRBJ2-1	TRBD1	TGCGCCAGCAGCCCCGGACAGGGAAGCTCCTACAATGAGCAGTTCTTC	CASSPGQGSSYNEQFF
TRBV7-2	few	TRBJ2-1	-	TGTGCCAGCAGCTTTGATCCCGCCAATGAGCAGTTCTTC	CASSFDPANEQFF
TRBV7-9	-	TRBJ2-1	-	TGTGCCAGCAACCCTGTTGGTCCAGGTAATGAGCAGTTCTTC	CASNPVGPGNEQFF
TRBV6-6	few	TRBJ2-7	TRBD2	TGTGCCAGCACCACACGTCTAGCGGGCGATTCCTACGAGCAGTACTTC	CASTTRLAGDSYEQYF
TRBV10-3	-	TRBJ2-3	TRBD2	TGTGCCATCAGTCCAGCGGGGGCTCTTAGCACAGATACGCAGTATTTT	CAISPAGALSTDTQYF
TRBV29-1	-	TRBJ2-2	TRBD2	TGCAGCGTTGCGGTAGCGGGAGCGACCGGGGAGCTGTTTTTT	CSVAVAGATGELFF
TRBV7-2	-	TRBJ2-5	TRBD1	TGTGCCAGCAGCTGGTACGGACAGGGACAAGAGACCCAGTACTTC	CASSWYGQGQETQYF
TRBV29-1	-	TRBJ2-1	-	TGCAGCGCCAACCTAATATCCCTCTACAATGAGCAGTTCTTC	CSANLISLYNEQFF
TRBV20-1	-	TRBJ1-4	TRBD1	TGCAGTGCTAAAGGGACAGGGAATGAAAAACTGTTTTTT	CSAKGTGNEKLFF
TRBV19	-	TRBJ2-1	-	TGTGCCAGTATGGTGGTTGACGGATACAATGAGCAGTTCTTC	CASMVVDGYNEQFF
TRBV27	-	TRBJ2-1	-	TGTGCCAGCAGTCTCTTAGGGGGGGCGCCCTACAATGAGCAGTTCTTC	CASSLLGGAPYNEQFF
TRBV25-1	-	TRBJ1-1	TRBD1	TGTGCCAGCAGTGAGCGACGGGACAGGGGAAGTGAAGCTTTCTTT	CASSERRDRGSEAFF
TRBV9	few	TRBJ2-7	-	TGTGCCAGCAGCGAAGAGGGGGGGGCCGCCTCCTACGAGCAGTACTTC	CASSEEGGAASYEQYF
TRBV24-1	few	TRBJ1-2	TRBD1	TGTGCCACCAGTGATTCCCGGACAGGGGATGGCTACACCTTC	CATSDSRTGDGYTF
TRBV6-6	-	TRBJ2-5	-	TGTGCCAGCAGTTACGGGCAGACCCGGTACTTC	CASSYGQTRYF
TRBV24-1	once	TRBJ2-1	TRBD1	TGTGCCACCAGTGATTCACAGGGGATCTTAGCCTACAATGAGCAGTTCTTC	CATSDSQGILAYNEQFF
TRBV28	once	TRBJ1-6	-	TGTGCCAGCAGGAAACTCGGGAATAATAATTCACCCCTCCACTTT	CASRKLGNNNSPLHF
TRBV14	-	TRBJ2-5	TRBD1	TGTGCCAGCAGCCTTTCCCACAGGGGTGAAGAGACCCAGTACTTC	CASSLSHRGEETQYF
TRBV14	-	TRBJ2-3	-	TGTGCCAGCAGCCACCTACGGACTACCTCCACAGATACGCAGTATTTT	CASSHLRTTSTDTQYF
TRBV20-1	-	TRBJ2-7	TRBD2	TGCAGTGCTAGAGGTACGACTAGCGGGGCCCACGAGCAGTACTTC	CSARGTTSGAHEQYF
TRBV7-9	-	TRBJ2-7	TRBD1	TGTGCCAGCAGCCACGGGGCAGGGGGCTACGAGCAGTACTTC	CASSHGAGGYEQYF
TRBV6-2/TRBV6-3	few	TRBJ1-1	-	TGTGCCAGCAGTTACCTACAGATAGCTTTCTTT	CASSYLQIAFF
TRBV7-9	few	TRBJ2-7	TRBD2	TGTGCCAGCAGCTTGGCGGGAGGGTTAGCGCTATCCTACGAGCAGTACTTC	CASSLAGGLALSYEQYF
TRBV3-1	-	TRBJ1-1	-	TGTGCCAGCAGCTCACAACCGGGACTCATGGTGAACACTGAAGCTTTCTTT	CASSSQPGLMVNTEAFF
TRBV20-1	few	TRBJ2-3	-	TGCAGTGCTAGAGATCCCGGGGGGCCCTACACAGATACGCAGTATTTT	CSARDPGGPYTDTQYF
TRBV27	few	TRBJ1-6	-	TGTGCCAGCTCTTTGGCCGGACCGAACAGGGTACGCTATAATTCACCCCTCCACTTT	CASSLAGPNRVRYNSPLHF
TRBV29-1	few	TRBJ2-7	TRBD1	TGCAGCGTTGAACTACAGGGGGCCCCATCCCCCGAGCAGTACTTC	CSVELQGAPSPEQYF
TRBV7-8	-	TRBJ2-1	TRBD1	TGTGCCAGCAGCAACAGGGGTAGCTCCTACAATGAGCAGTTCTTC	CASSNRGSSYNEQFF
TRBV20-1	-	TRBJ2-7	TRBD1	TGCAGTGCCCCTGGACAGGTGTTCTCCTACGAGCAGTACTTC	CSAPGQVFSYEQYF
TRBV5-6	-	TRBJ1-2	-	TGTGCCAGCAGCTTGTGGTCCCGGGACGGCTACTTC	CASSLWSRDGYF
TRBV13	few	TRBJ2-3	-	TGTGCCAGCAGCTTAGAAGGGGTAGATACGCAGTATTTT	CASSLEGVDTQYF
TRBV6-1	-	TRBJ2-3	-	TGTGCCAGCAGTGAGATTCCTAGCACAGATACGCAGTATTTT	CASSEIPSTDTQYF
TRBV20-1	few	TRBJ2-3	-	TGCAGCGCCGCAGGGACCCCCAGCACAGATACGCAGTATTTT	CSAAGTPSTDTQYF
TRBV12-3/TRBV12-4	few	TRBJ2-6	-	TGTGCCAGCAGGGGGGACTCCTCAGGGGCCAACGTCCTGACTTTC	CASRGDSSGANVLTF
TRBV28	many	TRBJ2-3	-	TGTGCCAGCAGTTTAGGGCAGGGTGGGACGGATACGCAGTATTTT	CASSLGQGGTDTQYF
TRBV7-2	many	TRBJ2-1	TRBD2	TGTGCCAGCAGCTTTACTAGCGGGGGCTACAATGAGCAGTTCTTC	CASSFTSGGYNEQFF
TRBV2	-	TRBJ2-7	-	TGTGCCAGCCGGGACACGTACTACGAGCAGTACTTC	CASRDTYYEQYF
TRBV15	-	TRBJ2-5	TRBD1	TGTGCCACCAGCAGAGTCGGCGCGGGGACAGGGGGCGTCCAAGAGACCCAGTACTTC	CATSRVGAGTGGVQETQYF
TRBV4-3	few	TRBJ2-7	TRBD1	TGCGCCAGCAGCCCTACTACAGGGGCCTACGAGCAGTACTTC	CASSPTTGAYEQYF
TRBV11-1	-	TRBJ2-7	-	TGTGCCAGCAGCTTGAAGGGCGGAGGTGCCTACGAGCAGTACTTC	CASSLKGGGAYEQYF
TRBV30	once	TRBJ1-5	-	TGTGCCTGGAGTGTACCCAATCAGCCCCAGCATTTT	CAWSVPNQPQHF
TRBV4-3	-	TRBJ2-5	-	TGCGCCAGCAGCCAAGACCCTAGGAAAGGGGAGACCCAGTACTTC	CASSQDPRKGETQYF